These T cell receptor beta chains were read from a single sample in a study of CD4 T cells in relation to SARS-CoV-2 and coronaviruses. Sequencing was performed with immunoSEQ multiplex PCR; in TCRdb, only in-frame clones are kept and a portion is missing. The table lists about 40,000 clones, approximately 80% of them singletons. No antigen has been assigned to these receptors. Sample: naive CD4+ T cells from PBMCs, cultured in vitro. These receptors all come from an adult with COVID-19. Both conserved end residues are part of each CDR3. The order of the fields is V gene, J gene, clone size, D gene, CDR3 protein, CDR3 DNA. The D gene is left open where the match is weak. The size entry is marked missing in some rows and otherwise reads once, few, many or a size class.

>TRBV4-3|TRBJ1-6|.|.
CASSQDMRSNSPLHF
TGCGCCAGCAGCCAAGATATGCGAAGTAATTCACCCCTCCACTTT
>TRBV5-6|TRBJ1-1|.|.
CASSLGTENTEAFF
TGTGCCAGCAGCTTGGGGACAGAGAACACTGAAGCTTTCTTT
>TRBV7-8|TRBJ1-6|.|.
CASSTNRLSSYNSPLHF
TGTGCCAGCAGCACCAACAGGTTAAGCTCCTATAATTCACCCCTCCACTTT
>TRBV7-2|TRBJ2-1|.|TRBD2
CASSSMGSGSGGEQFF
TGTGCCAGCAGCTCGATGGGTAGCGGGAGCGGGGGTGAGCAGTTCTTC
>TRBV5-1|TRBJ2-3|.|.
CASSPRRKGLFHADTQYF
TGCGCCAGCAGCCCACGGCGAAAGGGACTTTTCCACGCAGATACGCAGTATTTT
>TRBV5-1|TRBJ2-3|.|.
CASSSTSGTDTQYF
TGCGCCAGCAGCTCGACTAGTGGCACAGATACGCAGTATTTT
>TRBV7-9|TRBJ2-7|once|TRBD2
CASSSSGGTYEQYF
TGTGCCAGCAGCTCTTCCGGGGGGACCTACGAGCAGTACTTC
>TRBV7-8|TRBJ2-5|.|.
CASSLAAQETQYF
TGTGCCAGCAGCTTAGCGGCGCAAGAGACCCAGTACTTC
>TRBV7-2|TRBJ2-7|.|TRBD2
CASSFGVAGESEQYF
TGTGCCAGCAGCTTCGGGGTCGCGGGAGAGAGCGAGCAGTACTTC
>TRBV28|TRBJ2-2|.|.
CASSLSGTGELFF
TGTGCCAGCAGTTTATCGGGCACCGGGGAGCTGTTTTTT
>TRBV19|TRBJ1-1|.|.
CASSLGTEAFF
TGTGCCAGTAGTTTGGGGACTGAAGCTTTCTTT
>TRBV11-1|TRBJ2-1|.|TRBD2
CASSAGLAWSYNEQFF
TGTGCCAGCAGCGCCGGACTAGCGTGGTCCTACAATGAGCAGTTCTTC
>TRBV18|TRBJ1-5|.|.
CASSPEGGGQPQHF
TGTGCCAGCTCACCCGAAGGGGGGGGACAGCCCCAGCATTTT
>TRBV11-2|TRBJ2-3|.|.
CASSLGPTWGGASTDTQYF
TGTGCCAGCAGCCTAGGCCCTACGTGGGGGGGCGCTAGCACAGATACGCAGTATTTT
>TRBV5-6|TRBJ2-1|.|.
CASSRPGPRYNEQFF
TGTGCCAGCAGCCGTCCGGGACCCAGGTACAATGAGCAGTTCTTC
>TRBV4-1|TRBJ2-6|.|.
CASSPAHSGANVLTF
TGCGCCAGCAGCCCCGCGCACTCTGGGGCCAACGTCCTGACTTTC